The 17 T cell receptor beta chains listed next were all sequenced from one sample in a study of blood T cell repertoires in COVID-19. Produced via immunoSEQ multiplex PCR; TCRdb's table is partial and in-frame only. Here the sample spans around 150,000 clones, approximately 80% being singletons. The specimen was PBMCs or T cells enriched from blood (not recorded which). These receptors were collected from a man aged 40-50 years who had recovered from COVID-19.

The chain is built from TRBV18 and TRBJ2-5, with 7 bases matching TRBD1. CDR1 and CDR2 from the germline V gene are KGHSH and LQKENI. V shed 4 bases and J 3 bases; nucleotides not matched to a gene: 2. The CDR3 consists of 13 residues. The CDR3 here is CASSRDREETQYF. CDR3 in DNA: TGTGCCAGCTCACGCGACAGGGAAGAGACCCAGTACTTC.

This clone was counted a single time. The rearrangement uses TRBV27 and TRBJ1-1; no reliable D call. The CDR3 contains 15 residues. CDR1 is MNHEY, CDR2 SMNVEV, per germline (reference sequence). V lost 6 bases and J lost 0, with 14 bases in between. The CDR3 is CASRSQKTMNTEAFF. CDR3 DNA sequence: TGTGCCAGCAGATCTCAGAAAACAATGAACACTGAAGCTTTCTTT.

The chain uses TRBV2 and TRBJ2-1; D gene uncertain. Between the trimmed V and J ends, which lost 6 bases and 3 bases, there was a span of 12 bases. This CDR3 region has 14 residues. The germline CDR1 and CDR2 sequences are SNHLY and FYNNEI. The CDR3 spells CASSPDSNYNEQFF. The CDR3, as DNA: TGTGCCAGCAGCCCAGACTCAAACTACAATGAGCAGTTCTTC.

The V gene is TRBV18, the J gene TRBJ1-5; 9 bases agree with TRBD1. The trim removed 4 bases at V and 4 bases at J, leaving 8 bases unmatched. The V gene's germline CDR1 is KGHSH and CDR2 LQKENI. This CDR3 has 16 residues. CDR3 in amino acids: CASSQLGQGGNQPQHF. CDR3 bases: TGTGCCAGCTCACAGCTGGGACAGGGAGGTAATCAGCCCCAGCATTTT.

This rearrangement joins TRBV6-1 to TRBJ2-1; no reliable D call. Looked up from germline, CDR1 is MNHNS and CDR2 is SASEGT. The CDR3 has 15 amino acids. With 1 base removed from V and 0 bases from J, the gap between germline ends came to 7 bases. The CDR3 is CASSEGAASYNEQFF. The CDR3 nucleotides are TGTGCCAGCAGTGAAGGGGCCGCCTCCTACAATGAGCAGTTCTTC.

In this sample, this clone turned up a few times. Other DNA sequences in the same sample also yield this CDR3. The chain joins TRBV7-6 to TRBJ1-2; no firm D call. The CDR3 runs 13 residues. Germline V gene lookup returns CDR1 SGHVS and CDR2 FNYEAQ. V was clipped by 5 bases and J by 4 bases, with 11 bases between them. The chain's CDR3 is CASSPGEGYGYTF. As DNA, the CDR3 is TGTGCCAGCAGCCCCGGCGAGGGCTATGGCTACACCTTC.

DNA for the CDR3: TGTGCCAGCAGCTTGGCCCCCAACTACGAGCAGTACGTC. Translation: CASSLAPNYEQYV. The J gene is TRBJ2-7, the V gene TRBV5-4; no clear D gene. V lost 0 bases, J lost 3 bases, and 7 bases lay in between. This CDR3 region has 13 residues. The germline gives CDR1 SGHNT, CDR2 YYREEE (reference sequence).

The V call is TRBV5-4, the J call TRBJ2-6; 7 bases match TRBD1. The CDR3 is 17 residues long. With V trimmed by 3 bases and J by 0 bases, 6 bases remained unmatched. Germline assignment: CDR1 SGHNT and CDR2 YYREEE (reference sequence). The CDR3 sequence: CASSSRTGSSGANVLTF. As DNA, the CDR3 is TGTGCCAGCAGCTCTAGGACAGGAAGCTCTGGGGCCAACGTCCTGACTTTC.

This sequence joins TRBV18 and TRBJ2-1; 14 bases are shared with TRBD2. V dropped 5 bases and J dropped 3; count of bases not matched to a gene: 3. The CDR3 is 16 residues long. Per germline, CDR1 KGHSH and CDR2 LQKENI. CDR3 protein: CASSGTSGGGYNEQFF. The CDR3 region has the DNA TGTGCCAGCTCAGGGACTAGCGGGGGTGGCTACAATGAGCAGTTCTTC.

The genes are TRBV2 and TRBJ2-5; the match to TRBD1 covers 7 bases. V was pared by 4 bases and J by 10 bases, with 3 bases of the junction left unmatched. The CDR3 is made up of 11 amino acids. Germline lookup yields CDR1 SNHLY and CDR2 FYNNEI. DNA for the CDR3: TGTGCCAGCAGTGGACAGGGAGTCCAGTACTTC. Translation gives CASSGQGVQYF.

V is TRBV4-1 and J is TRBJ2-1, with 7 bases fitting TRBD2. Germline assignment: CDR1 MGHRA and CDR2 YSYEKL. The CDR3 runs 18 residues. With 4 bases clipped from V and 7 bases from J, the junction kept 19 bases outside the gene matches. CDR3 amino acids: CASSRKPSRLGGSNEQFF. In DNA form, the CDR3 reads TGCGCCAGCAGCCGAAAACCCTCTCGGCTCGGGGGGAGTAATGAGCAGTTCTTC.

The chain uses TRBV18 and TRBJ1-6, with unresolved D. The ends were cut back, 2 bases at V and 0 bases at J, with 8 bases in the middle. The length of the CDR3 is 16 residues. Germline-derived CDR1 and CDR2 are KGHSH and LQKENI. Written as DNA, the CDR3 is TGTGCCAGCTCACCAGTGGCCTTCTCCTATAATTCACCCCTCCACTTT. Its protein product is CASSPVAFSYNSPLHF.

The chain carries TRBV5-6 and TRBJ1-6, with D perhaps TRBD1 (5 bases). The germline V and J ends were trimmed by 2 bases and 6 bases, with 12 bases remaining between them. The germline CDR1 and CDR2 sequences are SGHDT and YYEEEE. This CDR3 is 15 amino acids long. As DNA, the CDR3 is TGTGCCAGCAGCTTCCCGACAGAGACTAATTCACCCCTCCACTTT. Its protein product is CASSFPTETNSPLHF.

The CDR3 DNA is TGTGCCAGCAGCTTGGAGCGGGGGGGCTCCGCAGATACGCAGTATTTT. This sequence encodes CASSLERGGSADTQYF. The chain has TRBV11-2 and TRBJ2-3; TRBD2 aligns across 10 bases. With 3 bases clipped from V and 4 bases from J, the junction kept 7 bases outside the gene matches. The germline gives CDR1 SGHAT, CDR2 FQNNGV. The CDR3 runs to 16 residues.

The CDR3 reads CASSTARTSGGPELFF. For the CDR3, the DNA is TGTGCCAGCAGCACCGCCCGGACTAGCGGGGGGCCCGAGCTTTTCTTC. V usage is TRBV7-3 and J usage is TRBJ2-1; 14 bases are a match to TRBD2. The CDR3 has 16 amino acids. With 5 bases clipped from V and 16 bases from J, the junction kept 16 bases outside the gene matches. Germline values: CDR1 SGHTA, CDR2 FQGTGA.

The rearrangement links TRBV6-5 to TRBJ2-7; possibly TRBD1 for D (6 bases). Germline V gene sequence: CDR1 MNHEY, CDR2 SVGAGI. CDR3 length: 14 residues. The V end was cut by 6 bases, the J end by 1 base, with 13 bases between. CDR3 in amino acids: CASRFDRWSYEQYF. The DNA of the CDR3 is TGTGCCAGCAGATTCGACAGGTGGTCCTACGAGCAGTACTTC.

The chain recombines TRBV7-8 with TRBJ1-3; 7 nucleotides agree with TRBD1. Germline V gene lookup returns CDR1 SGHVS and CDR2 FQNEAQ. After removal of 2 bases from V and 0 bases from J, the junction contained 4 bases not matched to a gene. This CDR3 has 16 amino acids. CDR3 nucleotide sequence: TGTGCCAGCAGCTTAACAGGGGAGTTCTCTGGAAACACCATATATTTT. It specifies CASSLTGEFSGNTIYF.